Listed here are 29 T cell receptor beta chains from one sample, sequenced in a study of blood T cell repertoires in COVID-19 (dated by TCRdb to the early 2020s). The protocol used for the library was the immunoSEQ multiplex PCR assay. The clones in this table, taken by TCRdb from immuneACCESS, are in-frame only. Not every clone is retained; where verified, under half of the shortfall comes from an unresolved V gene, and the cause of the rest is unknown. The sample yields 200,000 to 250,000 clones; almost 90% were counted once. In total, the top ten clones hold less than 3.5% of the sample. The sample was peripheral blood. The origin of the receptors is a woman in her sixties or seventies with acute or convalescent COVID-19.

The genes are TRBV4-2 and TRBJ1-2; TRBD1 matches 7 bases. Germline V gene lookup returns CDR1 LGHNA and CDR2 YNFKEQ. The ends lost 0 bases at V and 8 bases at J; junction bases unmatched: 12. This CDR3 has 16 amino acids. The CDR3 DNA sequence: TGTGCCAGCAGCCAAGATGGGGACAGCCGAAGTCAAGGCTACACCTTC. It translates to CASSQDGDSRSQGYTF.

The chain uses TRBV7-9 and TRBJ1-2, with 8 bases matching TRBD1. Looked up from germline, CDR1 is SEHNR and CDR2 is FQNEAQ (reference sequence). The CDR3 has 17 residues. Unmatched junction bases numbered 15, after V lost 5 bases and J lost 4 bases. The CDR3 spells CASSTGQGGFKGYGYTF. DNA of the CDR3: TGTGCCAGCAGCACCGGACAGGGTGGCTTCAAAGGCTATGGCTACACCTTC.

Only one count was recorded for this clone. The chain combines TRBV29-1 with TRBJ2-1; tentatively, D is TRBD1 (5 bases). Germline-derived CDR1 and CDR2 are SQVTM and ANQGSEA. The CDR3 is 13 amino acids. V lost 5 bases and J 0 bases, leaving 8 bases between the germline ends. In DNA form, the CDR3 reads TGCAGCGTTTTTGGGGCCTCCTACAATGAGCAGTTCTTC. As protein: CSVFGASYNEQFF.

The chain combines TRBV19 with TRBJ2-3; the D gene is possibly TRBD2 (5 bases). The CDR3 is 14 amino acids. V lost 5 bases to trimming and J lost 2 bases, with 11 bases between them. CDR1 and CDR2 from the germline V gene are LNHDA and SQIVND (reference sequence). The DNA of the CDR3 is TGTGCCAGTAGTCTCGGACTTAACACAGATACGCAGTATTTT. Its protein product is CASSLGLNTDTQYF. The full variable domain, with the rest looked up from reference TRBV19 and TRBJ2-3, is DGGITQSPKYLFRKEGQNVTLSCEQNLNHDAMYWYRQDPGQGLRLIYYSQIVNDFQKGDIAEGYSVSREKKESFPLTVTSAQKNPTAFYLCASSLGLNTDTQYFGPGTRLTVL.

This clone was detected only once. V usage is TRBV28 and J usage is TRBJ2-1, with 14 bases aligning to TRBD2. V gave up 3 bases and J gave up 4 bases; unmatched junction bases: 17. From germline, CDR1 is MDHEN and CDR2 SYDVKM. The CDR3 covers 21 residues. CDR3 loop: CASSFYVTSGRGILLYNEQFF. In nucleotides, the CDR3 is TGTGCCAGCAGTTTCTATGTGACTAGCGGGAGGGGGATACTACTTTACAATGAGCAGTTCTTC. Full variable domain (rest looked up from reference TRBV28 and TRBJ2-1): DVKVTQSSRYLVKRTGEKVFLECVQDMDHENMFWYRQDPGLGLRLIYFSYDVKMKEKGDIPEGYSVSREKKERFSLILESASTNQTSMYLCASSFYVTSGRGILLYNEQFFGPGTRLTVL.

The CDR3 DNA is TGTGCCAGCAGTGTGACGGGGGGGCCCACAGATACGCAGTATTTT. It translates to CASSVTGGPTDTQYF. The chain is built from TRBV6-4 and TRBJ2-3, with TRBD2 matching 8 bases. Germline V gene data show CDR1 as MRHNA and CDR2 as SNTAGT. The trim removed 4 bases at V and 2 bases at J, leaving 5 bases unmatched. This CDR3 is 15 amino acids long.

The chain joins TRBV7-3 to TRBJ2-5, with TRBD2 matching over 7 bases. Germline CDR1 reads SGHTA; CDR2 reads FQGTGA. Trimming took 5 bases from V and 0 from J; bases not matched to a gene: 12. This CDR3 is 17 amino acids long. In DNA, the CDR3 is TGTGCCAGCAGCCTAAGCGGTCGGGGGGAGTACCAAGAGACCCAGTACTTC. Amino acids: CASSLSGRGEYQETQYF.

The chain links TRBV2 to TRBJ2-7, with D maybe TRBD1 (5 bases). Trimming took 0 bases from V and 2 from J, leaving 11 bases between them. The CDR3 has 15 residues. From germline, CDR1 is SNHLY and CDR2 FYNNEI. Written as DNA, the CDR3 is TGTGCCAGCAGTGAAGCGGAATTAGGGGCCTACGAGCAGTACTTC. Amino acids: CASSEAELGAYEQYF. The full variable domain, with the rest looked up from reference TRBV2 and TRBJ2-7, is EPEVTQTPSHQVTQMGQEVILRCVPISNHLYFYWYRQILGQKVEFLVSFYNNEISEKSEIFDDQFSVERPDGSNFTLKIRSTKLEDSAMYFCASSEAELGAYEQYFGPGTRLTVT.

V is TRBV6-5 and J is TRBJ1-4; D remains unclear. V lost 7 bases to trimming and J lost 0 bases, with 9 bases between them. The germline V gene encodes CDR1 MNHEY and CDR2 SVGAGI. The CDR3 length is 14 residues. CDR3 amino acids: CASTHSATNEKLFF. The CDR3 DNA is TGTGCCAGCACCCACAGTGCAACTAATGAAAAACTGTTTTTT.

This chain connects TRBV18 to TRBJ2-1; 10 nucleotides line up with TRBD2. Germline CDR1 reads KGHSH; CDR2 reads LQKENI. Trimming removed 5 bases from V and 3 bases from J; junction bases left unmatched: 10. CDR3 size: 17 residues. The CDR3, as DNA: TGTGCCAGCTCATCCCTTGGGCTAGCGGGGGACTACAATGAGCAGTTCTTC. This encodes CASSSLGLAGDYNEQFF.

The table lists this clone with a count of one. The CDR3 nucleotides read TGTGCCAGTAGTATTGGAGAATCGTTGGGTTCACCCCTCCACTTT. Protein sequence: CASSIGESLGSPLHF. This chain uses TRBV19 with TRBJ1-6; D is ambiguous. This CDR3 has 15 amino acids. The germline CDR1 and CDR2 sequences are LNHDA and SQIVND (reference sequence). Trimming cost V 3 bases and J 9 bases, with 15 bases left between them.

The V gene is TRBV18, the J gene TRBJ1-4, with D possibly matching TRBD1 (6 bases). V was cut by 4 bases and J by 5 bases, with 14 bases left in between. CDR3 length: 15 residues. Germline-derived CDR1 and CDR2 are KGHSH and LQKENI. The CDR3 is CASSQSTGWNEKLFF. The CDR3 DNA is TGTGCCAGCTCACAGTCGACAGGATGGAATGAAAAACTGTTTTTT. The variable domain in full, with the rest retrieved from reference TRBV18 and TRBJ1-4, is NAGVMQNPRHLVRRRGQEARLRCSPMKGHSHVYWYRQLPEEGLKFMVYLQKENIIDESGMPKERFSAEFPKEGPSILRIQQVVRGDSAAYFCASSQSTGWNEKLFFGSGTQLSVL.

The chain is built from TRBV19 and TRBJ1-1; D uncertain. The germline V gene has CDR1 LNHDA and CDR2 SQIVND (reference sequence). Trimming removed 3 bases from V and 2 bases from J, with 19 bases in between. The CDR3 is 17 residues long. The CDR3 is CASSISLWSNKNTEAFF. In DNA, the CDR3 is TGTGCCAGTAGTATTTCCTTATGGTCAAACAAAAACACTGAAGCTTTCTTT. Looking up the rest from reference TRBV19 and TRBJ1-1 gives the full variable domain: DGGITQSPKYLFRKEGQNVTLSCEQNLNHDAMYWYRQDPGQGLRLIYYSQIVNDFQKGDIAEGYSVSREKKESFPLTVTSAQKNPTAFYLCASSISLWSNKNTEAFFGQGTRLTVV.

The rearrangement joins TRBV28 to TRBJ1-2; TRBD1 agrees at 7 bases. This CDR3 comprises 16 residues. Germline V gives CDR1 MDHEN, CDR2 SYDVKM. J gave up 2 bases and V 1 base, and 7 bases lay outside the gene matches. The chain's CDR3 is CASSLYGTAKNYGYTF. The CDR3 region has the DNA TGTGCCAGCAGTTTATATGGGACAGCCAAAAACTATGGCTACACCTTC.

This rearrangement joins TRBV13 to TRBJ2-4, with a tentative D call TRBD2 (7 bases). This CDR3 has 14 amino acids. Germline values: CDR1 PRHDT, CDR2 FYEKMQ (reference sequence). Trimming stripped 6 bases from V and 0 bases from J, with 9 bases between. This chain's CDR3 is CASRRGLAKNIQYF. For the CDR3, the DNA is TGTGCCAGCAGGCGGGGGCTAGCCAAAAACATTCAGTACTTC.

The chain uses TRBV19 and TRBJ1-1, with a possible D match to TRBD1 (6 bases). V was clipped by 5 bases and J by 6 bases, with 16 bases between them. This CDR3 is built from 14 residues. Per the germline V gene, CDR1 is LNHDA and CDR2 is SQIVND (reference sequence). CDR3 in DNA: TGTGCCAGTAGTGGGCAGACAGGACCGGCTGAAGCTTTCTTT. Its protein product is CASSGQTGPAEAFF.

The chain couples TRBV12-3 or TRBV12-4 to TRBJ2-7, with TRBD1 identical over 10 bases. J lost 5 bases, V lost 8 bases, and 6 bases had no gene match. CDR3 length equals 13 residues. Here the CDR3 reads CASSPGQGNEQYF. CDR3 sequence (DNA): TGTGCCAGCTCTCCGGGACAGGGGAACGAGCAGTACTTC.

The chain couples TRBV12-5 to TRBJ1-1, with D unclear. CDR1 LGHNT and CDR2 FRNRAP come from the germline V gene. The V gene lost 4 bases and the J gene lost 1 base, with 10 bases spanning the gap. The CDR3 loop spans 14 amino acids. The CDR3 region has the DNA TGTGCTAGTGGTTCGGGTGGGAGGAACACTGAAGCTTTCTTT. Its protein is CASGSGGRNTEAFF. The entire variable domain, with the rest obtained from reference TRBV12-5 and TRBJ1-1, is as follows: DARVTQTPRHKVTEMGQEVTMRCQPILGHNTVFWYRQTMMQGLELLAYFRNRAPLDDSGMPKDRFSAEMPDATLATLKIQPSEPRDSAVYFCASGSGGRNTEAFFGQGTRLTVV.

The chain uses TRBV15 and TRBJ1-2; 7 bases fit TRBD1. CDR3 size: 14 residues. The J segment lost 7 bases and the V segment lost 3 bases, leaving 8 bases of the junction unmatched. In germline, CDR1 is LNHNV, CDR2 YYDKDF (reference sequence). The CDR3 sequence: CATSRWEAGGGYTF. In DNA, the CDR3 is TGTGCCACCAGCAGGTGGGAGGCAGGGGGTGGCTACACCTTC.

J is TRBJ1-6 and V is TRBV7-2, with 7 bases that match TRBD1. This CDR3 has 16 amino acids. The germline CDR1 and CDR2 sequences are SGHTA and FQGNSA. J was trimmed by 5 bases and V by 4 bases; bases with no gene match: 8. The CDR3 region is CASSSYPGTDNSPLHF. The DNA for the CDR3 is TGTGCCAGCAGCTCCTACCCCGGGACAGATAATTCACCCCTCCACTTT.

This clone has just one count. The chain joins TRBV7-9 to TRBJ2-1; 8 bases align to TRBD2. CDR3 length: 19 residues. V shed 7 bases and J 5 bases; nucleotides not matched to a gene: 22. Germline V gene data show CDR1 as SEHNR and CDR2 as FQNEAQ (reference sequence). CDR3 in DNA: TGTGCCAGCACCCCGCGAGCGGGAGCCCGTGAGTCCCCCCACAATGAGCAGTTCTTC. Its translation: CASTPRAGARESPHNEQFF.

This sequence joins TRBV5-1 and TRBJ2-3; tentatively, D is TRBD1 (5 bases). Trimming pared 1 base from V and 5 bases from J, leaving 8 bases between. Per germline, CDR1 SGHRS and CDR2 YFSETQ. The CDR3 is 13 residues long. The CDR3 loop is CASSLQGRDTQYF. CDR3 nucleotide sequence: TGCGCCAGCAGCTTGCAGGGAAGAGATACGCAGTATTTT.

This clone was counted once. The chain joins TRBV7-9 to TRBJ2-5; D is undetermined. This CDR3 comprises 15 residues. V lost 1 base, J lost 2 bases, and 11 bases lay in between. Germline lookup yields CDR1 SEHNR and CDR2 FQNEAQ (reference sequence). CDR3 sequence: CASSLELYSQETQYF. CDR3 DNA sequence: TGTGCCAGCAGCTTAGAGCTCTACAGTCAAGAGACCCAGTACTTC.

This clone has just one count. V gene TRBV19 combines with J gene TRBJ2-1, with 8 positions matching TRBD1. V lost 10 bases, J lost 4 bases, and 12 bases stayed unmatched. Germline-derived CDR1 and CDR2 are LNHDA and SQIVND (reference sequence). The CDR3 sequence is 15 residues long. The CDR3 DNA reads TGTGCCACAGACAGGGGAATCGGTGGGTACAATGAGCAGTTCTTC. Protein sequence: CATDRGIGGYNEQFF.

V and J are TRBV19 and TRBJ2-2, with 8 bases aligning to TRBD1. This CDR3 is built from 15 residues. Germline CDR1 LNHDA, CDR2 SQIVND (reference sequence). Losses at the gene ends were 4 bases for V and 3 bases for J; bases not matched to a gene: 4. The CDR3 bases are TGTGCCAGTAGTACTCAGGGGGCGGACACCGGGGAGCTGTTTTTT. It specifies CASSTQGADTGELFF.

The chain employs TRBV18 and TRBJ1-6; 7 positions match TRBD1. With V trimmed by 7 bases and J by 10 bases, 10 bases remained unmatched. The CDR3 totals 14 residues. From germline, CDR1 is KGHSH and CDR2 LQKENI. The CDR3 sequence is CASWTGTEGSPLHF. CDR3 DNA: TGTGCCAGCTGGACCGGGACAGAAGGCTCACCCCTCCACTTT.

The rearrangement joins TRBV24-1 to TRBJ1-4, with a possible D match to TRBD1 (6 bases). The length of the CDR3 is 13 residues. Trimming left V 12 bases short and J 0 bases short, with 10 bases between. Per the germline V gene, CDR1 is KGHDR and CDR2 is SFDVKD. The CDR3 DNA reads as TGTGCCTCAGGGGATGCAACTAATGAAAAACTGTTTTTT. Translated: CASGDATNEKLFF.

V is TRBV9 and J is TRBJ1-6; no definite D call. Trimming pared 3 bases from V and 4 bases from J, leaving 11 bases between. Per the germline V gene, CDR1 is SGDLS and CDR2 is YYNGEE. This CDR3 is 15 amino acids long. The CDR3 loop reads CASSEWGAYNSPLHF. Here the CDR3 DNA reads TGTGCCAGCAGCGAATGGGGAGCTTATAATTCACCCCTCCACTTT.

The chain is built from TRBV13 and TRBJ2-2; TRBD2 matches at 11 bases. The CDR3 is 17 amino acids. V dropped 1 base and J dropped 1; count of bases not matched to a gene: 2. The germline CDR1 and CDR2 sequences are PRHDT and FYEKMQ (reference sequence). Here the CDR3 reads CASSLVAGGKNTGELFF. The CDR3 DNA sequence: TGTGCCAGCAGCTTAGTAGCGGGAGGGAAGAACACCGGGGAGCTGTTTTTT.